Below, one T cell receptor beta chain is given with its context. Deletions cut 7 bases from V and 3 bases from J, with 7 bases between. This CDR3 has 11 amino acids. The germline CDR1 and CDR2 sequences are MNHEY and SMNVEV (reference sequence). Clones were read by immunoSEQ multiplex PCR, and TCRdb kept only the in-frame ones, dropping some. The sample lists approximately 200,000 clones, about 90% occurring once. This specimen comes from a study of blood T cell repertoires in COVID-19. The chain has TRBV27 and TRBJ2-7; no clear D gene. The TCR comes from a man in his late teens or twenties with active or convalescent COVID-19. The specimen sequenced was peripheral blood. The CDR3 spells CASTNGYEQYF. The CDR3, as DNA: TGTGCCAGCACCAACGGCTACGAGCAGTACTTC.